A single sample gave rise to the 10 T cell receptor beta chains below, sequenced in a study of blood T cell repertoires in COVID-19. The assay was immunoSEQ multiplex PCR, and TCRdb's table has in-frame clones only and misses some. The sample comprises around 290,000 clones, 80% to 95% of which are singletons, and 2% to 2.5% rests with the top ten. The sequenced sample was peripheral blood. The receptors stem from a woman in her twenties or thirties with COVID-19, enrolled during active disease.

V is TRBV7-2 and J is TRBJ1-1, with 9 bases identical to TRBD1. Trimming took 4 bases from V and 5 from J; bases not matched to a gene: 5. CDR1 and CDR2 from the germline V gene are SGHTA and FQGNSA. The CDR3 has 14 residues. CDR3 residues: CASSSHRGQTEAFF. For the CDR3, the DNA is TGTGCCAGCAGCTCTCACAGGGGGCAAACTGAAGCTTTCTTT.

The gene calls are TRBV6-1 and TRBJ1-5; 7 nucleotides match TRBD1. Per the germline V gene, CDR1 is MNHNS and CDR2 is SASEGT. This CDR3 has 18 amino acids. With V trimmed by 0 bases and J by 2 bases, 10 bases remained unmatched. The CDR3 region has the DNA TGTGCCAGCAGTGAAGCGGGGCAGGGGGTCGGGCGCAATCAGCCCCAGCATTTT. Translation gives CASSEAGQGVGRNQPQHF.

The V call is TRBV3-1 (or the pseudogene TRBV3-2), the J call TRBJ1-2, with 8 bases identical to TRBD1. J lost 4 bases, V lost 2 bases, and 6 bases had no gene match. This CDR3 has 15 residues. Germline CDR1 and CDR2: LGHDT and YNNKEL (reference sequence). Here the CDR3 DNA reads TGTGCCAGCAGCCAACCAGGGGGCGGCGGCTATGGCTACACCTTC. As protein: CASSQPGGGGYGYTF.

The rearrangement joins TRBV4-2 to TRBJ2-3, with 9 bases fitting TRBD1. This CDR3 has 15 amino acids. V was clipped by 4 bases and J by 0 bases; unmatched bases: 2. The V gene's germline CDR1 is LGHNA and CDR2 YNFKEQ. The CDR3 loop reads CASSLTGGSTDTQYF. CDR3 nucleotides: TGTGCCAGCAGCCTGACAGGGGGGAGCACAGATACGCAGTATTTT.

This chain joins TRBV7-9 and TRBJ2-5; the match to TRBD1 covers 8 bases. The CDR3 has 15 amino acids. The V gene's germline CDR1 is SEHNR and CDR2 FQNEAQ (reference sequence). V gave up 1 base and J gave up 4 bases; unmatched junction bases: 5. CDR3 residues: CASSLVQGDGETQYF. The CDR3 nucleotides read TGTGCCAGCAGCTTAGTACAGGGGGATGGAGAGACCCAGTACTTC. The whole variable domain, remainder taken from reference TRBV7-9 and TRBJ2-5, is DTGVSQNPRHKITKRGQNVTFRCDPISEHNRLYWYRQTLGQGPEFLTYFQNEAQLEKSRLLSDRFSAERPKGSFSTLEIQRTEQGDSAMYLCASSLVQGDGETQYFGPGTRLLVL.

The chain is built from TRBV28 and TRBJ2-4; no firm D call. The germline V gene has CDR1 MDHEN and CDR2 SYDVKM. Trimming stripped 5 bases from V and 6 bases from J, with 20 bases between. The CDR3 has 16 residues. The CDR3 DNA is TGTGCCAGCAGTCCCCCGCAGTTTTCCGCGGCAAACATTCAGTACTTC. It yields the protein CASSPPQFSAANIQYF.

V gene TRBV2 combines with J gene TRBJ2-3; no clear D gene. The germline gives CDR1 SNHLY, CDR2 FYNNEI. The CDR3 contains 11 residues. V dropped 8 bases and J dropped 4 bases, with 7 bases sitting between them. The CDR3 coding sequence is TGTGCCAGCCTAGTAGCAGATACGCAGTATTTT. Amino acids: CASLVADTQYF.

The gene calls are TRBV5-1 and TRBJ2-7; 10 bases are a match to TRBD2. The CDR3 loop spans 13 amino acids. The germline V gene has CDR1 SGHRS and CDR2 YFSETQ. J lost 6 bases, V lost 3 bases, and 3 bases had no gene match. The CDR3 region has the DNA TGCGCCAGCAGCTCCCAGCGGGAGGGCGAGCAGTACTTC. The encoded protein is CASSSQREGEQYF.

The gene calls are TRBV5-4 and TRBJ2-3; 11 bases fit TRBD2. Unmatched junction bases numbered 3, after V lost 3 bases and J lost 6 bases. The CDR3 extends over 14 amino acids. CDR1 is SGHNT and CDR2 is YYREEE in the germline V gene (reference sequence). The CDR3 is CASSSSGRSDTQYF. The CDR3, as DNA: TGTGCCAGCAGCTCTAGCGGGAGGAGCGATACGCAGTATTTT.

The chain is built from TRBV27 and TRBJ1-5, with 7 bases aligning to TRBD1. The CDR3 has 16 residues. Per germline, CDR1 MNHEY and CDR2 SMNVEV (reference sequence). V trimming: 6 bases; J trimming: 5 bases; junction bases outside the gene matches: 13. CDR3 nucleotides: TGTGCCAGCAGCCGCTCGACCCGGGACAGATATCAGCCCCAGCATTTT. It codes for CASSRSTRDRYQPQHF.